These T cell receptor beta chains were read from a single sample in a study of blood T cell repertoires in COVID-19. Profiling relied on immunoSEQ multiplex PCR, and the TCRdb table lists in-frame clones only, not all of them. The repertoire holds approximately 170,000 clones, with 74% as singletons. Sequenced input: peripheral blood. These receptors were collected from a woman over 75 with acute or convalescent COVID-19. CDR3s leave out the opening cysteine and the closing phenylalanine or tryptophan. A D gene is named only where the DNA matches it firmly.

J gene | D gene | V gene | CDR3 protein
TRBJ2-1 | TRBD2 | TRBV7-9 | ASSSGLAEIYNEQF
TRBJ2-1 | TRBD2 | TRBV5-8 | ASSQGLAEFNEQF
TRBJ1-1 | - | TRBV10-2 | ASRTGNTEAF
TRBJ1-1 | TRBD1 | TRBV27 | ASRRTGGFTEAF
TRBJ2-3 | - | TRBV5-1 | ASGEGGGDTQY
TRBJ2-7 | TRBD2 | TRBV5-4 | ASSAGGRGGGEQY
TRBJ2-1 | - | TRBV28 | ASSPSDGMLYRF
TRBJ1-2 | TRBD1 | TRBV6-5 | ASSYSTGGAYGYT
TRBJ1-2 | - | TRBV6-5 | ASNPGGDYGYT
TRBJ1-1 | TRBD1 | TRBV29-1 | SGGQGVGTEAF
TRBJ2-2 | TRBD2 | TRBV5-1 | ASSLGTGSGGRAF
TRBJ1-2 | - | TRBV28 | ASIKVSGRYGYT
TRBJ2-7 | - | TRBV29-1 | SVGWRLSSYEQY
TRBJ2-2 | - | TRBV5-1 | ASSLVAQGQGGELF
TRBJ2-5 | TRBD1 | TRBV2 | ASNQGAWETQY
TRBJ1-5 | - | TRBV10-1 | ASSEPQGGRNQPQH
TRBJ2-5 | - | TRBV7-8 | ASSLDGGGGQETQY
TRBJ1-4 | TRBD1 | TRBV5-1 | ASSWQTGGSNEKLF
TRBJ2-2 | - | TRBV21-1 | ASRKQGDGELF
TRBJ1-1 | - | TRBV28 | ASSLQGREAF
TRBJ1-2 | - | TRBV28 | ASSSLWEGNYGYT
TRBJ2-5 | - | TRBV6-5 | ASSYSRVSPGETQY
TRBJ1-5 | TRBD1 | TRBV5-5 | ASSLEGTGDQPQH